This is a list of T cell receptor beta chains from one sample in a study of monozygotic twins with inflammatory bowel disease. From its re-call of the 5' RACE reads, TCRdb lists each CDR3 protein once, without DNA. The sample has over 100,000 distinct CDR3 sequences. The sample consisted of blood. The receptor set was obtained from a human donor with ulcerative colitis or Crohn's disease, or a healthy co-twin of an affected twin (not recorded which). The CDR3 runs from the conserved cysteine through the conserved F or W. Fields, in order: V gene, J gene, CDR3 protein.

V: TRBV27; J: TRBJ2-7; CDR3: CASSIQSGYLSSYEQYF
V: TRBV5-1; J: TRBJ1-1; CDR3: CASSRQTGDTEAFF
V: TRBV3-1; J: TRBJ2-3; CDR3: CASSRDVTDTQYF
V: TRBV5-1; J: TRBJ2-5; CDR3: CASSSTSGTQETQYF
V: TRBV11-2; J: TRBJ2-5; CDR3: CASSPGASGGTETQYF
V: TRBV18; J: TRBJ1-1; CDR3: CASSPGLNTEAFF
V: TRBV10-3; J: TRBJ1-2; CDR3: CAISELRVGNYGYTF
V: TRBV11-2; J: TRBJ1-3; CDR3: CAIGTGIALSGNTIYF
V: TRBV7-2; J: TRBJ2-1; CDR3: CASSLGQNNEQFF
V: TRBV28; J: TRBJ2-1; CDR3: CASSEQDEQFF
V: TRBV5-1; J: TRBJ1-2; CDR3: CASSVIPGEGYGYTF
V: TRBV7-2; J: TRBJ2-2; CDR3: CASSRVGVGELFF
V: TRBV21-1; J: TRBJ1-1; CDR3: CASSKEGRQGETEAFF
V: TRBV27; J: TRBJ1-2; CDR3: CASSLYGTGGEWDYGYTF
V: TRBV20-1; J: TRBJ1-2; CDR3: CSARDTPTAPVYTF
V: TRBV4-2; J: TRBJ1-4; CDR3: CASSQDKLGYSNEKLFF
V: TRBV2; J: TRBJ2-1; CDR3: CASSEGRGSNEQFF
V: TRBV5-4; J: TRBJ2-5; CDR3: CASSGPGTSIQETQYF
V: TRBV2; J: TRBJ1-1; CDR3: CASSESRGATEAFF
V: TRBV25-1; J: TRBJ1-1; CDR3: CASSEGGQGETEAFF
V: TRBV4-1; J: TRBJ2-7; CDR3: CASSQERHRAPYEQYF
V: TRBV29-1; J: TRBJ2-1; CDR3: CSTLNYNEQFF
V: TRBV7-2; J: TRBJ1-2; CDR3: CASSLAEWTGPYGYTF
V: TRBV7-9; J: TRBJ2-5; CDR3: CASSLEVAVYGQETQYF
V: TRBV11-3; J: TRBJ2-5; CDR3: CASSRGEKTQYF
V: TRBV29-1; J: TRBJ2-2; CDR3: CSARKGGDVGTGELFF
V: TRBV5-1; J: TRBJ2-7; CDR3: CASSLSRDRVTYEQYF
V: TRBV14; J: TRBJ2-6; CDR3: CASSQAISGANVLTF
V: TRBV23-1; J: TRBJ2-7; CDR3: CASSHPDSYEQYF
V: TRBV28; J: TRBJ1-5; CDR3: CASRRTPNLNQPQHF
V: TRBV27; J: TRBJ2-1; CDR3: CASFSRNTGQGYFNEQFF
V: TRBV28; J: TRBJ2-7; CDR3: CASSLGQGAGYYEQYF
V: TRBV7-2; J: TRBJ2-5; CDR3: CASSLSLGETQYF
V: TRBV9; J: TRBJ1-3; CDR3: CASSDGAFSGNTIYF
V: TRBV6-1; J: TRBJ2-1; CDR3: CASSVHTQGNEQFF
V: TRBV6-5; J: TRBJ2-2; CDR3: CASSYLGQGRAGELFF
V: TRBV27; J: TRBJ2-7; CDR3: CASSWSGQGSYEQYF
V: TRBV11-1; J: TRBJ2-7; CDR3: CASSSAPYGREWTYEQYF
V: TRBV20-1; J: TRBJ2-7; CDR3: CSASFNGLAGESPYEQYF
V: TRBV7-2; J: TRBJ2-2; CDR3: CASSLPDRVRTGELFF
V: TRBV12-3/TRBV12-4; J: TRBJ2-4; CDR3: CASSATNRGNQYF
V: TRBV20-1; J: TRBJ2-5; CDR3: CSASSGGAQETQYF
V: TRBV20-1; J: TRBJ2-7; CDR3: CSARAGTGGAMYEQYF
V: TRBV19; J: TRBJ2-1; CDR3: CASSMLAENNEQFF
V: TRBV15; J: TRBJ2-1; CDR3: CATSRPTGRLTNEQFF
V: TRBV20-1; J: TRBJ2-1; CDR3: CSANPGGEGNEQFF
V: TRBV4-1; J: TRBJ2-7; CDR3: CASSEDRGPYEQYF
V: TRBV5-1; J: TRBJ2-1; CDR3: CASSLAEAPYNEQFF